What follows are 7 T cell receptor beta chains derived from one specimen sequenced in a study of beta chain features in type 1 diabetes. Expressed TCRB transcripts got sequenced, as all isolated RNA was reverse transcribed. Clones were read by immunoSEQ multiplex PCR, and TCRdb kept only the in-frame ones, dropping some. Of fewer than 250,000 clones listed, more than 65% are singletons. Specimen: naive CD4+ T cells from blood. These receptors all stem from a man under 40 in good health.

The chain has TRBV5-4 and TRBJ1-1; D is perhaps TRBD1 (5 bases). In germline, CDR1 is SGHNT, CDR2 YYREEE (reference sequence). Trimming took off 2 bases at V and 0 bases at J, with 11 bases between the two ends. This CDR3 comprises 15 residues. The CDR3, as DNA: TGTGCCAGCAGCTTCTCCGGGGGAATGAACACTGAAGCTTTCTTT. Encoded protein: CASSFSGGMNTEAFF.

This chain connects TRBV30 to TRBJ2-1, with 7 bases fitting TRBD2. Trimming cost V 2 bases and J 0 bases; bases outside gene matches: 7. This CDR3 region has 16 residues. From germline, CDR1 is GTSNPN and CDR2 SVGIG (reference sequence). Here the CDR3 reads CAWSPNLAVSYNEQFF. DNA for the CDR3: TGTGCCTGGAGTCCCAACCTAGCGGTCTCCTACAATGAGCAGTTCTTC.

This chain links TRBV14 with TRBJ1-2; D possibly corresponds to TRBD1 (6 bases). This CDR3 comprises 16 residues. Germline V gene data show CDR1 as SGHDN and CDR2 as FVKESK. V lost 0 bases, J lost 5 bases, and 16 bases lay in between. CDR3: CASSQEAGAGFYGYTF. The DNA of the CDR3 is TGTGCCAGCAGCCAAGAAGCGGGGGCAGGGTTTTATGGCTACACCTTC.

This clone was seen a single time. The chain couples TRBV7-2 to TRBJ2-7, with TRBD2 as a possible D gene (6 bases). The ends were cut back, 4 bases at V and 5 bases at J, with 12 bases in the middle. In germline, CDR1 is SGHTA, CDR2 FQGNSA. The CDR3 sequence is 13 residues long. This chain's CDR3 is CASSSGVPNEQYF. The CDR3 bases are TGTGCCAGCAGCTCGGGGGTACCCAACGAGCAGTACTTC.

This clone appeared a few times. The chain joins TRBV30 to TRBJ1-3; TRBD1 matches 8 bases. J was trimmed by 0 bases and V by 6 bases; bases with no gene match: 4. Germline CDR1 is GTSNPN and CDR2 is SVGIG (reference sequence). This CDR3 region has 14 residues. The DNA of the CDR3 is TGTGCCTGCTCGACAGGGGTCTCTGGAAACACCATATATTTT. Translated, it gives CACSTGVSGNTIYF.

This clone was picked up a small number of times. The CDR3 sequence: CSVGGDAGQGDTDTQYF. The DNA for the CDR3 is TGCAGCGTTGGGGGAGATGCTGGACAGGGAGACACGGATACGCAGTATTTT. The chain is built from TRBV29-1 and TRBJ2-3; 8 nucleotides match TRBD1. This CDR3 is built from 17 residues. Trimming cost V 4 bases and J 6 bases; bases outside gene matches: 18. CDR1 is SQVTM, CDR2 ANQGSEA, per germline.

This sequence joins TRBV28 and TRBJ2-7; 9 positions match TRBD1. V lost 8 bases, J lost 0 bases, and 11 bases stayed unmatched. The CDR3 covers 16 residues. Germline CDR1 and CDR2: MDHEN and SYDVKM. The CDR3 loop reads CASRSTGGPISYEQYF. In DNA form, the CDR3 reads TGTGCCAGCCGAAGCACAGGGGGCCCTATCTCCTACGAGCAGTACTTC.